What follows are 32 T cell receptor beta chains derived from one specimen sequenced in a study of blood T cell repertoires in COVID-19 (TCRdb year 2020). Libraries came from the immunoSEQ multiplex PCR assay. TCRdb retrieved this table from immuneACCESS and kept in-frame rearrangements only. Not all clones are present; in checked studies, unresolved V genes account for under half, and no reason is known for the remainder. Here the sample has approximately 150,000 clones; approximately 85% occur a single time. Of the sample, more than 5% falls within the top ten clones. Input material: peripheral blood. The receptor set was obtained from a woman between 50 and 59 years old with COVID-19, enrolled during active disease.

In its sample, this clone was seen a few times. The chain recombines TRBV19 with TRBJ2-2; tentatively, D is TRBD1 (5 bases). V was pared by 5 bases and J by 3 bases, with 16 bases between. CDR3 size: 16 residues. The V gene's germline CDR1 is LNHDA and CDR2 SQIVND (reference sequence). The CDR3 DNA reads as TGTGCCAGTAGTCCGCATAGGGGTTCGTACACCGGGGAGCTGTTTTTT. Translated, it gives CASSPHRGSYTGELFF.

This chain joins TRBV28 and TRBJ2-1; no firm D call. The CDR3 contains 17 residues. The V end was cut by 6 bases, the J end by 0 bases, with 18 bases between. Germline values: CDR1 MDHEN, CDR2 SYDVKM. CDR3 bases: TGTGCCAGCAGCCCTTATTCAGAGACAAGCTCCTACAATGAGCAGTTCTTC. Translated, it gives CASSPYSETSSYNEQFF.

The chain has TRBV12-3 or TRBV12-4 and TRBJ1-2; 7 positions agree with TRBD1. The ends lost 7 bases at V and 4 bases at J; junction bases unmatched: 6. CDR3 length: 13 residues. The CDR3 region is CASTWTGGYGYTF. The CDR3 nucleotides read TGTGCCAGCACCTGGACAGGCGGCTATGGCTACACCTTC.

The genes are TRBV10-2 and TRBJ1-5; possible D gene TRBD1, 5 bases. Trimming removed 3 bases from V and 1 base from J, with 10 bases in between. This CDR3 spans 15 amino acids. The germline V gene has CDR1 WSHSY and CDR2 SAAADI. The DNA for the CDR3 is TGCGCCAGCAGTGACGGGGGGGGAAGCAATCAGCCCCAGCATTTT. Translating gives CASSDGGGSNQPQHF.

The chain combines TRBV6-5 with TRBJ2-1; TRBD2 is a possible D gene (6 bases). The germline CDR1 and CDR2 sequences are MNHEY and SVGAGI. The CDR3 is made up of 14 amino acids. V shed 5 bases and J shed 7 bases, with 15 bases lying between them. CDR3 region: CASSPLGGSNEQFF. CDR3 DNA sequence: TGTGCCAGCAGTCCCCTGGGGGGTTCTAATGAGCAGTTCTTC.

The chain couples TRBV5-4 to TRBJ1-1; D is undetermined. Per germline, CDR1 SGHNT and CDR2 YYREEE (reference sequence). The CDR3 runs to 14 residues. Trimming pared 0 bases from V and 2 bases from J, leaving 8 bases between. The CDR3 nucleotides read TGTGCCAGCAGCTTGGAGTACAGCAACACTGAAGCTTTCTTT. It specifies CASSLEYSNTEAFF.

The V gene is TRBV11-2, the J gene TRBJ2-7; 8 positions agree with TRBD2. CDR1 is SGHAT and CDR2 is FQNNGV in the germline V gene. Trimming removed 4 bases from V and 6 bases from J; junction bases left unmatched: 2. The CDR3 is 12 amino acids. The CDR3 loop is CASSYGTSEQYF. The DNA for the CDR3 is TGTGCCAGCAGCTACGGGACTAGCGAGCAGTACTTC.

The chain carries TRBV7-9 and TRBJ2-7, with D possibly TRBD1 on 6 matching bases. Germline CDR1 and CDR2: SEHNR and FQNEAQ (reference sequence). The CDR3 loop spans 15 amino acids. The ends were cut back, 2 bases at V and 2 bases at J, with 13 bases in the middle. The CDR3 nucleotides are TGTGCCAGCAGCTTATCGAGGACAGTCCCCTACGAGCAGTACTTC. Translation: CASSLSRTVPYEQYF.

This sequence joins TRBV27 and TRBJ2-5; D perhaps matches TRBD2 (6 bases). The V end lost 2 bases, the J end lost 5 bases, and 12 bases lay between the germline ends. The V gene's germline CDR1 is MNHEY and CDR2 SMNVEV (reference sequence). The length of the CDR3 is 14 residues. The CDR3 spells CASSLTGVEETQYF. CDR3 nucleotides: TGTGCCAGCAGTTTAACGGGGGTCGAGGAGACCCAGTACTTC.

CDR3 loop: CASSLGGTPLNEKLFF. The DNA for the CDR3 is TGCGCCAGCAGCCTTGGAGGGACTCCCCTTAATGAAAAACTGTTTTTT. This chain links TRBV4-1 with TRBJ1-4, with TRBD1 as a possible D gene (5 bases). Per germline, CDR1 MGHRA and CDR2 YSYEKL. This CDR3 is 16 amino acids long. V was trimmed by 4 bases and J by 4 bases, leaving 16 bases between them.

CDR3: CASSQGGGRPEAFF. The CDR3 nucleotides are TGTGCCAGCAGCCAAGGGGGGGGCAGGCCTGAAGCTTTCTTT. This sequence joins TRBV3-1 (or the pseudogene TRBV3-2) and TRBJ1-1, with D perhaps TRBD1 (6 bases). Deletions cut 1 base from V and 6 bases from J, with 12 bases between. Germline lookup yields CDR1 LGHDT and CDR2 YNNKEL (reference sequence). CDR3 size: 14 residues.

The V call is TRBV29-1, the J call TRBJ1-3; 7 nucleotides match TRBD1. J was trimmed by 6 bases and V by 6 bases; bases with no gene match: 5. Germline CDR1 and CDR2: SQVTM and ANQGSEA. The CDR3 sequence is 12 residues long. CDR3 in DNA: TGCAGCGTCTCGACAGGGAAAAACACCATATATTTT. Translation gives CSVSTGKNTIYF.

This rearrangement joins TRBV19 to TRBJ2-1; possibly TRBD1 for D (5 bases). Germline V gene sequence: CDR1 LNHDA, CDR2 SQIVND (reference sequence). V lost 4 bases, J lost 3 bases, and 13 bases lay in between. The CDR3 runs to 15 residues. The CDR3 sequence is CASSTSADSYNEQFF. The CDR3 DNA is TGTGCCAGTAGTACCTCAGCCGACAGCTACAATGAGCAGTTCTTC.

The V call is TRBV6-2 or TRBV6-3, the J call TRBJ2-7; D remains unclear. V lost 1 base, J lost 5 bases, and 18 bases lay in between. This CDR3 has 16 amino acids. Looked up from germline, CDR1 is MNHEY and CDR2 is SVGEGT. CDR3 residues: CASSYYPWAQSHEQYF. In nucleotides, the CDR3 is TGTGCCAGCAGTTACTACCCCTGGGCCCAATCCCACGAGCAGTACTTC.

This chain uses TRBV28 with TRBJ2-7; perhaps TRBD2 as D (7 bases). The CDR3 sequence is 14 residues long. CDR1 and CDR2 from the germline V gene are MDHEN and SYDVKM. Trimming took 7 bases from V and 0 from J, leaving 13 bases between them. The CDR3 region is CASTLGGGSYEQYF. CDR3 DNA: TGTGCCAGCACCTTAGGGGGGGGCTCCTACGAGCAGTACTTC.

The genes are TRBV19 and TRBJ1-1; a weak D match, TRBD1 (5 bases). The V gene's germline CDR1 is LNHDA and CDR2 SQIVND (reference sequence). V shed 3 bases and J shed 2 bases, with 10 bases lying between them. The CDR3 loop spans 14 amino acids. CDR3 protein: CASSMIGANTEAFF. CDR3 coding DNA: TGTGCCAGTAGTATGATAGGGGCTAACACTGAAGCTTTCTTT.

The genes are TRBV6-5 and TRBJ2-1, with 8 nucleotides matching TRBD2. The CDR3 runs to 14 residues. V shed 4 bases and J 9 bases; nucleotides not matched to a gene: 8. Germline loops: CDR1 MNHEY, CDR2 SVGAGI. The CDR3 spells CASSSGGVVGEQFF. The CDR3 DNA reads as TGTGCCAGCAGTTCCGGGGGGGTAGTAGGTGAGCAGTTCTTC.

This chain connects TRBV28 to TRBJ1-2; 9 bases are shared with TRBD1. The CDR3 length is 15 residues. V lost 6 bases, J lost 4 bases, and 9 bases stayed unmatched. Per the germline V gene, CDR1 is MDHEN and CDR2 is SYDVKM. CDR3 bases: TGTGCCAGCAGGGATTGGACAGGGGAGGTCTATGGCTACACCTTC. Residues: CASRDWTGEVYGYTF.

The genes are TRBV12-5 and TRBJ2-1; TRBD1 matches 9 bases. After removal of 6 bases from V and 4 bases from J, the junction contained 10 bases not matched to a gene. Per germline, CDR1 LGHNT and CDR2 FRNRAP. The CDR3 has 16 residues. The chain's CDR3 is CASGEEPGQGYNEQFF. The CDR3 DNA sequence: TGTGCTAGTGGGGAGGAACCGGGACAGGGATACAATGAGCAGTTCTTC. Full variable domain (rest looked up from reference TRBV12-5 and TRBJ2-1): DARVTQTPRHKVTEMGQEVTMRCQPILGHNTVFWYRQTMMQGLELLAYFRNRAPLDDSGMPKDRFSAEMPDATLATLKIQPSEPRDSAVYFCASGEEPGQGYNEQFFGPGTRLTVL.

The chain carries TRBV5-1 and TRBJ2-1; D not certain. The CDR3 is made up of 16 amino acids. V gave up 1 base and J gave up 4 bases, with 15 bases separating them. Looked up from germline, CDR1 is SGHRS and CDR2 is YFSETQ. This chain's CDR3 is CASSLTWPPEYNEQFF. CDR3 in DNA: TGCGCCAGCAGCTTGACCTGGCCCCCCGAATACAATGAGCAGTTCTTC.

This chain uses TRBV7-2 with TRBJ2-1; TRBD2 matches at 11 bases. Germline CDR1 and CDR2: SGHTA and FQGNSA. This CDR3 comprises 17 residues. Losses at the gene ends were 4 bases for V and 4 bases for J; bases not matched to a gene: 9. CDR3 sequence: CASSSSLGLADYNEQFF. The CDR3 nucleotides read TGTGCCAGCAGCTCGTCCCTGGGACTAGCGGATTACAATGAGCAGTTCTTC.

The chain joins TRBV3-1 (or the pseudogene TRBV3-2) to TRBJ2-1, with a weak D call TRBD1 (5 bases). The CDR3 contains 15 residues. Trimming removed 0 bases at V and 8 bases at J, with 14 bases between. CDR1 is LGHDT, CDR2 YNNKEL, per germline (reference sequence). Here the CDR3 DNA reads TGTGCCAGCAGCCAAGAGGAAAATACCAGGGATGAGCAGTTCTTC. This sequence encodes CASSQEENTRDEQFF.

J is TRBJ1-4 and V is TRBV29-1, with D possibly TRBD1 on 6 matching bases. The CDR3 has 13 residues. V was pared by 6 bases and J by 5 bases, with 13 bases between. Germline CDR1 SQVTM, CDR2 ANQGSEA. This CDR3 reads CSVGGGWNEKLFF. The DNA of the CDR3 is TGCAGCGTGGGGGGGGGCTGGAATGAAAAACTGTTTTTT.

The genes are TRBV5-1 and TRBJ1-2, with no clear D. Germline CDR1 is SGHRS and CDR2 is YFSETQ. The CDR3 covers 13 residues. Trimming stripped 3 bases from V and 5 bases from J, with 11 bases between. The CDR3 sequence is CASSSGFQYGYTF. CDR3 nucleotide sequence: TGCGCCAGCAGCTCAGGATTCCAATATGGCTACACCTTC.

The table lists this clone with a few counts. The gene calls are TRBV11-3 and TRBJ2-2, with 7 positions matching TRBD2. CDR3 length: 15 amino acids. V shed 5 bases, J shed 0 bases, and the junction held 3 bases outside the gene matches. Germline CDR1 SGHNT, CDR2 YENEEA. The DNA for the CDR3 is TGTGCCAGCAGCCAAGGACTAGCGAACACCGGGGAGCTGTTTTTT. Translated, it gives CASSQGLANTGELFF.

V and J are TRBV4-1 and TRBJ2-2; TRBD1 is a possible D gene (5 bases). The length of the CDR3 is 17 residues. V lost 1 base and J lost 1, with 13 bases in between. Per germline, CDR1 MGHRA and CDR2 YSYEKL. CDR3 sequence: CASSQVISGLNTGELFF. CDR3 DNA: TGCGCCAGCAGCCAAGTCATTTCAGGGCTGAACACCGGGGAGCTGTTTTTT.

V usage is TRBV4-1 and J usage is TRBJ1-3; D is unclear. The CDR3 runs to 15 residues. Trimming removed 1 base at V and 0 bases at J, with 7 bases between. The germline V gene has CDR1 MGHRA and CDR2 YSYEKL. The CDR3 loop is CASSQGVLSGNTIYF. The CDR3 nucleotides are TGCGCCAGCAGCCAAGGAGTCCTCTCTGGAAACACCATATATTTT.

J is TRBJ2-5 and V is TRBV2, with D possibly matching TRBD1 (6 bases). The CDR3 contains 15 residues. With 5 bases removed from V and 4 bases from J, the gap between germline ends came to 17 bases. Germline CDR1 is SNHLY and CDR2 is FYNNEI. CDR3 nucleotides: TGTGCCAGCAGTCGATTAACAGGGTTGTCAGAGACCCAGTACTTC. This gives the protein CASSRLTGLSETQYF.

V usage is TRBV25-1 and J usage is TRBJ2-1; weak D call: TRBD1 (5 bases). Trimming pared 2 bases from V and 6 bases from J, leaving 14 bases between. Germline V gene sequence: CDR1 MGHDK, CDR2 SYGVNS. CDR3 length: 15 residues. CDR3 region: CASSETGILGNEQFF. The DNA of the CDR3 is TGTGCCAGCAGTGAAACAGGTATCTTGGGCAATGAGCAGTTCTTC.

The chain has TRBV30 and TRBJ2-7; 8 bases line up with TRBD1. The CDR3 runs 12 residues. The germline V gene encodes CDR1 GTSNPN and CDR2 SVGIG (reference sequence). V shed 3 bases and J 8 bases; nucleotides not matched to a gene: 6. CDR3 sequence: CAWRQGGFKQYF. The CDR3, as DNA: TGTGCCTGGAGACAGGGGGGTTTCAAGCAGTACTTC.

The chain combines TRBV10-3 with TRBJ1-4, with D perhaps matching TRBD1 (6 bases). This CDR3 region has 15 residues. Between the trimmed V and J ends, which lost 0 bases and 6 bases, there was a span of 11 bases. Germline V gene lookup returns CDR1 ENHRY and CDR2 SYGVKD. DNA for the CDR3: TGTGCCATCAGTGAGTCGGGCAGGGGATATGAAAAACTGTTTTTT. Protein sequence: CAISESGRGYEKLFF.

The gene calls are TRBV2 and TRBJ1-1; 12 positions match TRBD1. With V trimmed by 6 bases and J by 4 bases, 3 bases remained unmatched. The CDR3 contains 14 residues. Germline V gene data show CDR1 as SNHLY and CDR2 as FYNNEI. The CDR3 sequence is CASRGQGAGTEAFF. The CDR3 DNA is TGTGCCAGCAGGGGACAGGGGGCGGGCACTGAAGCTTTCTTT. Based on the CDR3 plus reference TRBV2 and TRBJ1-1, the full variable domain is EPEVTQTPSHQVTQMGQEVILRCVPISNHLYFYWYRQILGQKVEFLVSFYNNEISEKSEIFDDQFSVERPDGSNFTLKIRSTKLEDSAMYFCASRGQGAGTEAFFGQGTRLTVV.